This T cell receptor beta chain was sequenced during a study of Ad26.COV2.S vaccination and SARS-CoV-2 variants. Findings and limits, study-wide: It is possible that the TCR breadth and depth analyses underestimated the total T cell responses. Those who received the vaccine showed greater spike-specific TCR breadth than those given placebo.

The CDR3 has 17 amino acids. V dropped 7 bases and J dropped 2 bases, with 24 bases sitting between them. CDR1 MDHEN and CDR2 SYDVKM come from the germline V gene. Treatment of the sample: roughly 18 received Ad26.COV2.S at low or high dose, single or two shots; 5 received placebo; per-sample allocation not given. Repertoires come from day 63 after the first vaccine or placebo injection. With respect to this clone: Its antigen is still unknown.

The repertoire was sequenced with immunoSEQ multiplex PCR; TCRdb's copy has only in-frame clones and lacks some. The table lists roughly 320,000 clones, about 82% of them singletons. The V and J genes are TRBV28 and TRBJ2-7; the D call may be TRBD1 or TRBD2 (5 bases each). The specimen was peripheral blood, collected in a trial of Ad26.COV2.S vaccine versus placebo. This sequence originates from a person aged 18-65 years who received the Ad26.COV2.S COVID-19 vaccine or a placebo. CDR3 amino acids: CASNIRRGNTITYEQYF. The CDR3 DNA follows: TGTGCCAGCAATATCCGCCGGGGCAACACTATTACCTACGAGCAGTACTTC. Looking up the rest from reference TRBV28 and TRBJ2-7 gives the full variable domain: DVKVTQSSRYLVKRTGEKVFLECVQDMDHENMFWYRQDPGLGLRLIYFSYDVKMKEKGDIPEGYSVSREKKERFSLILESASTNQTSMYLCASNIRRGNTITYEQYFGPGTRLTVT.